The next 24 T cell receptor beta chains were all read from a single sample in a study of T-cell memory formation after mild COVID-19. TCRdb reprocessed the 5' RACE reads with MiXCR, giving one entry per CDR3 protein. The table has more than 200,000 distinct CDR3 sequences, about a sixth seen once. Sequenced: PBMCs or a T cell subset sorted from them (not recorded which). The receptors here all came from a man younger than 35 who had mild COVID-19 (a few samples of this study predate the infection). Cell type and time point are not known.

The V and J genes are TRBV20-1 and TRBJ2-7; 10 bases fit TRBD1. The CDR3 consists of 15 residues. Germline-derived CDR1 and CDR2 are DFQATT and SNEGSKA (reference sequence). After removal of 5 bases from V and 5 bases from J, the junction contained 12 bases not matched to a gene. In DNA form, the CDR3 reads TGCAGTGCTCCCCCGGGACAGGGGAGGTTGGACGAGCAGTACGTC. Translated, it gives CSAPPGQGRLDEQYV.

The rearrangement joins TRBV5-5 to TRBJ2-3; 10 nucleotides align to TRBD2. The ends lost 5 bases at V and 6 bases at J; junction bases unmatched: 9. The CDR3 sequence is 15 residues long. Germline V gives CDR1 SGHKS, CDR2 YYEKEE (reference sequence). This CDR3 reads CASRRASGGGDTQYF. CDR3 nucleotide sequence: TGTGCCAGCAGACGGGCTAGCGGGGGCGGGGATACGCAGTATTTT.

The rearrangement joins TRBV18 to TRBJ1-1; weak D call: TRBD1 (5 bases). Germline CDR1 is KGHSH and CDR2 is LQKENI. V was trimmed by 1 base and J by 8 bases, leaving 26 bases between them. The length of the CDR3 is 18 residues. CDR3 in amino acids: CASSPRLGRINIRDEAFF. As DNA, the CDR3 is TGTGCCAGCTCACCACGATTAGGCCGGATTAATATCCGGGACGAAGCTTTCTTT.

The V and J genes are TRBV21-1 and TRBJ2-3; TRBD2, the table's D call, lacks a check against the DNA. TRBV21-1 is given as a pseudogene. CDR3 length: 22 residues. The CDR3 DNA sequence: TGTGCCAGCAGCAAAGTGTGTTGGAACCCGCCCCTAGCGGATAATAGCACAGATACGCAGTATTTT. Its protein product is CASSKVCWNPPLADNSTDTQYF.

The chain links TRBV20-1 to TRBJ1-4; tentative D call: TRBD1 (5 bases). This CDR3 region has 14 residues. Per germline, CDR1 DFQATT and CDR2 SNEGSKA (reference sequence). Deletions cut 2 bases from V and 4 bases from J, with 11 bases between. Here the CDR3 DNA reads TGCAGTGCTAGACTGGGGGTCCTTAATGAAAAACTGTTTTTT. This sequence encodes CSARLGVLNEKLFF.

This clonotype turned up a few times. CDR3 in amino acids: CSALRPTQNTEAFF. The CDR3 nucleotides read TGCAGTGCCCTCCGGCCCACTCAAAACACTGAAGCTTTCTTT. V and J are TRBV20-1 and TRBJ1-1; D gene ambiguous. The germline CDR1 and CDR2 sequences are DFQATT and SNEGSKA (reference sequence). This CDR3 is 14 amino acids long. V lost 6 bases and J 2 bases, leaving 16 bases between the germline ends.

A few counts support this clonotype. The chain joins TRBV6-5 to TRBJ1-6, with 12 bases matching TRBD1. Germline loops: CDR1 MNHEY, CDR2 SVGAGI. This CDR3 has 19 amino acids. V trimming: 4 bases; J trimming: 0 bases; junction bases outside the gene matches: 7. The CDR3 nucleotides are TGTGCCAGCAGTTCTACCGGGACAGGGGGCCTCTCCTATAATTCACCCCTCCACTTT. Protein: CASSSTGTGGLSYNSPLHF.

This clonotype was seen more than once but under ten times. The chain carries TRBV5-7 and TRBJ2-7; D unresolved. TRBV5-7 qualifies as an ORF whose function is uncertain. V was cut by 0 bases and J by 2 bases, with 12 bases left in between. CDR3 length: 15 residues. In DNA form, the CDR3 reads TGTGCCAGCAGCTTGGATTTGCGGAAACCCTACGAGCAGTACGTC. This encodes CASSLDLRKPYEQYV.

V is TRBV7-2 and J is TRBJ1-2; the match to TRBD1 covers 10 bases. The CDR3 contains 13 residues. The V gene end was trimmed by 5 bases and the J gene end by 7 bases; junction bases not matched to a gene: 4. Germline V lookup: CDR1 SGHTA, CDR2 FQGNSA. The CDR3 reads CASSGTGVRGYTF. In nucleotides, the CDR3 is TGTGCCAGCAGCGGGACAGGGGTTCGTGGCTACACCTTC.

The gene calls are TRBV4-2 and TRBJ2-3; 11 bases agree with TRBD2. Germline CDR1 reads LGHNA; CDR2 reads YNFKEQ. J gave up 5 bases and V 1 base, and 20 bases lay outside the gene matches. This CDR3 region has 21 residues. CDR3 nucleotides: TGTGCCAGCAGCCAAGCACGGACGCTAGCGGGGGGACTATCCCCCTTAGATACGCAGTATTTT. It codes for CASSQARTLAGGLSPLDTQYF.

Ten or more counts support this clonotype. The chain couples TRBV24-1 to TRBJ2-5; a possible D gene is TRBD1 (6 bases). There are 15 residues in the CDR3. CDR1 and CDR2 from the germline V gene are KGHDR and SFDVKD. The V and J ends lost 4 bases and 3 bases respectively, with 14 bases between them. The CDR3 DNA is TGTGCCACCAGTGACGCTACCGGGACAAAAGAGACCCAGTACTTC. Translated, it gives CATSDATGTKETQYF.

The sample holds a few counts of this clonotype. This chain connects TRBV5-1 to TRBJ1-6, with D possibly being TRBD1 (5 bases). CDR3 size: 13 residues. Germline CDR1 reads SGHRS; CDR2 reads YFSETQ. Trimming left V 7 bases short and J 10 bases short, with 15 bases between. CDR3 loop: CASEAQGGSPLHF. In nucleotides, the CDR3 is TGCGCCAGCGAGGCCCAGGGAGGATCACCCCTCCACTTT. Combining the CDR3 with reference TRBV5-1 and TRBJ1-6 gives the whole variable domain KAGVTQTPRYLIKTRGQQVTLSCSPISGHRSVSWYQQTPGQGLQFLFEYFSETQRNKGNFPGRFSGRQFSNSRSEMNVSTLELGDSALYLCASEAQGGSPLHFGNGTRLTVT.

This clonotype was counted a few times. V and J are TRBV3-2 and TRBJ2-3; the D segment call TRBD2 is taken from the table without a DNA check. TRBV3-2 constitutes a pseudogene. The CDR3 spans 15 residues. DNA of the CDR3: TGTGCCAGCAGCCCCCTCGCGGCGGTACGAGATACGCAGTATTTT. It yields the protein CASSPLAAVRDTQYF.

This clonotype was seen a handful of times. This sequence joins TRBV5-1 and TRBJ1-1, with D possibly TRBD1 on 5 matching bases. Trimming took off 7 bases at V and 0 bases at J, with 19 bases between the two ends. CDR1 and CDR2 from the germline V gene are SGHRS and YFSETQ. CDR3 length equals 16 residues. The CDR3 loop reads CASSQTGARMNTEAFF. CDR3 nucleotides: TGCGCCAGCTCCCAGACCGGGGCCCGAATGAACACTGAAGCTTTCTTT. The variable domain in full, completed from reference TRBV5-1 and TRBJ1-1, reads KAGVTQTPRYLIKTRGQQVTLSCSPISGHRSVSWYQQTPGQGLQFLFEYFSETQRNKGNFPGRFSGRQFSNSRSEMNVSTLELGDSALYLCASSQTGARMNTEAFFGQGTRLTVV.

This clonotype was counted a few times. The chain employs TRBV7-8 and TRBJ2-2; D ambiguous. Trimming left V 5 bases short and J 1 base short, with 11 bases between. The germline CDR1 and CDR2 sequences are SGHVS and FQNEAQ. The CDR3 is made up of 15 amino acids. The CDR3 protein is CASSPVGLNTGELFF. The CDR3 nucleotides read TGTGCCAGCAGCCCCGTCGGATTGAACACCGGGGAGCTGTTTTTT.

This clonotype was recorded at least ten times. CDR3 in DNA: TGTGCCAGCAGCTTTCAGGCGGTGACGATGTTAGAGACCCAGTACTTC. This sequence encodes CASSFQAVTMLETQYF. The chain is built from TRBV7-2 and TRBJ2-5; D call uncertain. Trimming removed 3 bases from V and 4 bases from J, with 18 bases in between. The CDR3 is made up of 16 amino acids. Germline loops: CDR1 SGHTA, CDR2 FQGNSA.

Written as DNA, the CDR3 is TGTGCCAGCAAAGGGGGATCGGATAATTCACCCCTCCACTTT. Amino acids: CASKGGSDNSPLHF. This chain uses TRBV7-9 with TRBJ1-6, with a weak D call TRBD1 (6 bases). The germline gives CDR1 SEHNR, CDR2 FQNEAQ (reference sequence). Trimming removed 7 bases at V and 5 bases at J, with 12 bases between. CDR3 size: 14 residues. Drawing the rest from reference TRBV7-9 and TRBJ1-6, the complete variable domain is DTGVSQNPRHKITKRGQNVTFRCDPISEHNRLYWYRQTLGQGPEFLTYFQNEAQLEKSRLLSDRFSAERPKGSFSTLEIQRTEQGDSAMYLCASKGGSDNSPLHFGNGTRLTVT.

This clonotype was observed a handful of times. V and J are TRBV5-1 and TRBJ2-1; TRBD2 matches 7 bases. The germline V gene has CDR1 SGHRS and CDR2 YFSETQ. Trimming took 6 bases from V and 5 from J; bases not matched to a gene: 8. This CDR3 comprises 14 residues. CDR3 bases: TGCGCCAGCATCCTTGAGCGGGGCCACAATGAGCAGTTCTTC. Residues: CASILERGHNEQFF.

The sample holds a few counts of this clonotype. The chain carries TRBV7-2 and TRBJ2-2; 10 positions match TRBD1. Looked up from germline, CDR1 is SGHTA and CDR2 is FQGNSA. The CDR3 consists of 16 residues. The V gene end was trimmed by 6 bases and the J gene end by 7 bases; junction bases not matched to a gene: 11. The DNA for the CDR3 is TGTGCCAGCAGTTCGGACAGGGGGTCCTCTTTCGGGGAGCTGTTTTTT. As protein: CASSSDRGSSFGELFF.

The table lists this clonotype with a few counts. V is TRBV28 and J is TRBJ2-3, with 7 nucleotides matching TRBD1. The V gene's germline CDR1 is MDHEN and CDR2 SYDVKM. The CDR3 spans 14 residues. Unmatched junction bases numbered 9, after V lost 2 bases and J lost 10 bases. The CDR3 coding sequence is TGTGCCAGCAGTTTAATCCCGGACAGGATAGCGCAGTATTTT. This gives the protein CASSLIPDRIAQYF.

This clonotype was seen once. The V gene is TRBV12-3 or TRBV12-4, the J gene TRBJ1-2, with a weak D call TRBD1 (6 bases). Trimming stripped 2 bases from V and 2 bases from J, with 9 bases between. CDR3 length: 14 residues. The CDR3 reads CASSLFGTNYGYTF. The DNA for the CDR3 is TGTGCCAGCAGTTTATTCGGGACAAACTATGGCTACACCTTC.

The V gene is TRBV9, the J gene TRBJ2-1, with D unclear. Germline lookup yields CDR1 SGDLS and CDR2 YYNGEE. The V and J ends lost 0 bases and 1 base respectively, with 8 bases between them. This CDR3 spans 15 amino acids. CDR3 in DNA: TGTGCCAGCAGCGTAGATGGGGTGTCCTACAATGAGCAGTTCTTC. Translation gives CASSVDGVSYNEQFF.

The gene calls are TRBV20-1 and TRBJ2-1; 11 positions match TRBD2. The CDR3 extends over 14 amino acids. Unmatched junction bases numbered 8, after V lost 6 bases and J lost 7 bases. CDR1 and CDR2 from the germline V gene are DFQATT and SNEGSKA (reference sequence). CDR3 sequence reads: CSASRASGGNEQFF. CDR3 coding DNA: TGCAGTGCATCACGCGCTAGCGGGGGGAATGAGCAGTTCTTC.

In this sample, this clonotype turned up many times. This chain connects TRBV7-2 to TRBJ2-7; unclear D gene. The CDR3 sequence is 16 residues long. Germline V gives CDR1 SGHTA, CDR2 FQGNSA. V was pared by 2 bases and J by 3 bases, with 17 bases between. As DNA, the CDR3 is TGTGCCAGCAGCTTAAGGTCCGGAACACTCGACTACGAGCAGTACTTC. Translating it yields CASSLRSGTLDYEQYF.